This TCR beta chain was sequenced in a study of blood T cell repertoires in COVID-19. On the study more broadly: The United States, Italy and Spain supplied acute and convalescent COVID-19 samples. T cells, B-cell-depleted T cells, or PBMCs supplied cDNA or gDNA.

From germline, CDR1 is LNHNV and CDR2 YYDKDF (reference sequence). The CDR3 sequence is 21 residues long. J gave up 8 bases and V 0 bases, and 20 bases lay outside the gene matches. Original processing notes: Reference gene primer amplification gave nucleated cell count estimates. Produced via immunoSEQ multiplex PCR; TCRdb's table is partial and in-frame only. That table gives V, J and clone size, and the DNA gave D and trimming. The repertoire holds around 47,000 clones, about four fifths seen once, with 6.9% in the top ten. The clonotype originates from a man between 70 and 80 years old with active COVID-19. This chain joins TRBV15 and TRBJ2-1; 12 bases are shared with TRBD1. The sequenced sample was peripheral blood. In DNA form, the CDR3 reads TGTGCCACCAGCAGAGATGCCCCGGGACAGGGGGCCCTCTTCCCCGCGTATGAGCAGTTCTTC. Translation gives CATSRDAPGQGALFPAYEQFF.